This TCR beta chain stems from a study of blood T cell repertoires in COVID-19. This CDR3 contains 12 residues. Germline V gives CDR1 SGDLS, CDR2 YYNGEE. Deletions cut 5 bases from V and 4 bases from J, with 9 bases between. Living in about two dozen US areas, the participants were between roughly 18 and 90 years of age. Allocation to cohorts depended on clinical history reported by the participants. Some clones are missing from TCRdb's copy, which holds only in-frame ones; the method was immunoSEQ multiplex PCR. The table has roughly 200,000 clones, around 86% seen once. The V gene is TRBV9, the J gene TRBJ1-2; perhaps TRBD1 as D (5 bases). The TCR comes from a man younger than 40 in a cohort exposed to, infected with or recovered from COVID-19 (not recorded which). The specimen sequenced was PBMCs or T cells enriched from blood (not recorded which). The CDR3 DNA is TGTGCCAGCAGAACCGACAGCTATGGCTACACCTTC. It translates to CASRTDSYGYTF.